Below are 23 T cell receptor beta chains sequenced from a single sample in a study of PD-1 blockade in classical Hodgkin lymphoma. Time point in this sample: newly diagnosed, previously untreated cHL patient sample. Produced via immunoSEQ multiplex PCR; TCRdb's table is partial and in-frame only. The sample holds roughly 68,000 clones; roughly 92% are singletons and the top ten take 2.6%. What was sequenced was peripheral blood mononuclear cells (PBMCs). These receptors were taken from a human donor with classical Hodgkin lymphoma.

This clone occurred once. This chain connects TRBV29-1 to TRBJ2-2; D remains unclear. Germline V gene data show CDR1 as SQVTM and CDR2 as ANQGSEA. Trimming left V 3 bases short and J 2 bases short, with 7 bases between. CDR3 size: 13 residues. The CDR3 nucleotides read TGCAGCGTTGATTCGGACAACACCGGGGAGCTGTTTTTT. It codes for CSVDSDNTGELFF.

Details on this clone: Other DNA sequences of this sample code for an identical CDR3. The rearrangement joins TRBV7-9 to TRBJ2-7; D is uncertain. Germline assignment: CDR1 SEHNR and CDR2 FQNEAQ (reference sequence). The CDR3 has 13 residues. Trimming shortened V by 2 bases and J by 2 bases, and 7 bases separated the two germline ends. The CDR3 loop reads CASSLTGTYEQYF. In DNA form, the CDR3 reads TGTGCCAGCAGCTTAACGGGTACCTACGAGCAGTACTTC.

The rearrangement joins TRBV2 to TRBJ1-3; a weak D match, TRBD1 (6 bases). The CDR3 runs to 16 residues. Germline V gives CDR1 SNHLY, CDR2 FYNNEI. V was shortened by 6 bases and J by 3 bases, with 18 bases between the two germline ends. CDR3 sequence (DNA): TGTGCCAGCAGCCTGGGACAACCTGCTTTTGGAAACACCATATATTTT. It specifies CASSLGQPAFGNTIYF.

CDR3 DNA sequence: TGTGCCAGCAGTTACGACATTAGCAATCAGCCCCAGCATTTT. Its protein is CASSYDISNQPQHF. The V and J genes are TRBV6-6 and TRBJ1-5; the D is unclear. V was trimmed by 2 bases and J by 0 bases, leaving 5 bases between them. The CDR3 has 14 residues. Germline V gene lookup returns CDR1 MNHNY and CDR2 SVGAGI (reference sequence).

CDR3 DNA sequence: TGTGCCAGCAGCTTGGACGGGAGTTCCTACGAGCAGTACTTC. Protein: CASSLDGSSYEQYF. This chain links TRBV5-4 with TRBJ2-7, with a possible D match to TRBD2 (6 bases). V was pared by 0 bases and J by 1 base, with 8 bases between. This CDR3 has 14 amino acids. From germline, CDR1 is SGHNT and CDR2 YYREEE (reference sequence).

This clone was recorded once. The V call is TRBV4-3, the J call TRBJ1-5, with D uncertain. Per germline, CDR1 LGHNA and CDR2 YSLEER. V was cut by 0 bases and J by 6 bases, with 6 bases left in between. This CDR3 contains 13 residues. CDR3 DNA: TGCGCCAGCAGCCAAGATCGGGGTCAGCCCCAGCATTTT. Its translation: CASSQDRGQPQHF.

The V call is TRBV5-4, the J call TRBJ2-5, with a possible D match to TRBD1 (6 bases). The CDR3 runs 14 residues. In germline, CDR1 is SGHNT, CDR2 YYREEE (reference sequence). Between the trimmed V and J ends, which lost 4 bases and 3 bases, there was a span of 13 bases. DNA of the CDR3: TGTGCCAGCAGCATATCTTCAGGGGAAGAGACCCAGTACTTC. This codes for CASSISSGEETQYF.

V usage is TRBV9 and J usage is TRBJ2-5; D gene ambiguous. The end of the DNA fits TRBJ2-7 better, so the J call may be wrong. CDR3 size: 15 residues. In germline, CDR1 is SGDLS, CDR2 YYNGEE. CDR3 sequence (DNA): TGTGCCAGCAGCGTAGGAACCGCCAGCTCCTACGAGCAGTACTTC. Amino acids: CASSVGTASSYEQYF.

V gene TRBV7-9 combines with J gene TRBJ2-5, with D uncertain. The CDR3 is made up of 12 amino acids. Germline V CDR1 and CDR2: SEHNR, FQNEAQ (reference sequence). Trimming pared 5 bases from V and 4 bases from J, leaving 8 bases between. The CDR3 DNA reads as TGTGCCAGCAGCCCACGCCCAGAGACCCAGTACTTC. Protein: CASSPRPETQYF.

The CDR3 region has the DNA TGTGCCAGCAGCTTAGGCCAGGTGGGGGTCGAGACCCAGTACTTC. Residues: CASSLGQVGVETQYF. The V gene is TRBV11-2, the J gene TRBJ2-5; D tentatively reads TRBD1 or TRBD2 (5 bases each). Germline V lookup: CDR1 SGHAT, CDR2 FQNNGV. This CDR3 spans 15 amino acids. Trimming removed 1 base at V and 5 bases at J, with 14 bases between.

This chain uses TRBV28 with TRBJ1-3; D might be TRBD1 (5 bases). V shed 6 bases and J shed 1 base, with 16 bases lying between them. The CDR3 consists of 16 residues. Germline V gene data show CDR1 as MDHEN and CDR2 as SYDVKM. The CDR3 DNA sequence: TGTGCCAGCAGCCCCGACCCGAGGGGATCTGGAAACACCATATATTTT. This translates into CASSPDPRGSGNTIYF.

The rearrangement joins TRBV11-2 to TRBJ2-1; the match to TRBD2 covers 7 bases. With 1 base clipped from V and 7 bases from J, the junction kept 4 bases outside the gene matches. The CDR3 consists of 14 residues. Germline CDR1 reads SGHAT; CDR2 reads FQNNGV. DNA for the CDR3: TGTGCCAGCAGCTTAGGCCGGCGGGAGAATGAGCAGTTCTTC. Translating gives CASSLGRRENEQFF.

CDR3 nucleotides: TGTGCCAGCAGTTACTCCGTCTTCTCTGGAAACACCATATATTTT. Protein sequence: CASSYSVFSGNTIYF. The gene calls are TRBV6-5 and TRBJ1-3; D is unresolved. The CDR3 totals 15 residues. V was shortened by 0 bases and J by 0 bases, with 6 bases between the two germline ends. Germline loops: CDR1 MNHEY, CDR2 SVGAGI.

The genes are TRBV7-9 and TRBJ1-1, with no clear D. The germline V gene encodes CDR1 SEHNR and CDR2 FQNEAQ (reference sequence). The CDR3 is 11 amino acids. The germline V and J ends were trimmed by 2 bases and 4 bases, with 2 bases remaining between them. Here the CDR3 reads CASSLTTEAFF. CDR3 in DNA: TGTGCCAGCAGCTTAACCACTGAAGCTTTCTTT.

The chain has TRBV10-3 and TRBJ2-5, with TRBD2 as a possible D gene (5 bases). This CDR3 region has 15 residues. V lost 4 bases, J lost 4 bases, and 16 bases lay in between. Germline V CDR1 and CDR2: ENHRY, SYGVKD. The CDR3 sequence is CAISAVRGWGETQYF. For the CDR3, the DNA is TGTGCCATCAGTGCTGTAAGAGGGTGGGGAGAGACCCAGTACTTC.

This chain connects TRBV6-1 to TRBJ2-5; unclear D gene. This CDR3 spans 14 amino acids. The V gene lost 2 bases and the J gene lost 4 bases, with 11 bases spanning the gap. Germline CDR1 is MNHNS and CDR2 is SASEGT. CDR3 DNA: TGTGCCAGCAGTGAACAGGCAGGTGGAGAGACCCAGTACTTC. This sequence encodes CASSEQAGGETQYF.

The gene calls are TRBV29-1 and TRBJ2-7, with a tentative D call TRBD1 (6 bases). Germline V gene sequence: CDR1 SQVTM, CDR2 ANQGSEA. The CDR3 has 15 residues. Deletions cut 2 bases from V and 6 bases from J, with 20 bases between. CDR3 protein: CSVEPLVPLRGEQYF. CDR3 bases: TGCAGCGTTGAACCCCTTGTCCCACTCAGGGGCGAGCAGTACTTC.

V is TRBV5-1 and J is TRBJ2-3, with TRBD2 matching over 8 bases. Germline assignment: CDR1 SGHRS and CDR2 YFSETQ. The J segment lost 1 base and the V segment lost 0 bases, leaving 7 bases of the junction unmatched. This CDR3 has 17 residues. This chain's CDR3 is CASSLEASGRRTDTQYF. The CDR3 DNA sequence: TGCGCCAGCAGCTTGGAAGCTAGCGGGCGGCGCACAGATACGCAGTATTTT.

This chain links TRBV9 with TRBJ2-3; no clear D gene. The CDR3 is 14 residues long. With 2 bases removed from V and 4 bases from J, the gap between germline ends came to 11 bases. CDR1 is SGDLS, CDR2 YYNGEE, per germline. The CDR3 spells CASSVRLSPDTQYF. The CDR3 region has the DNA TGTGCCAGCAGCGTGCGGTTGTCCCCAGATACGCAGTATTTT.

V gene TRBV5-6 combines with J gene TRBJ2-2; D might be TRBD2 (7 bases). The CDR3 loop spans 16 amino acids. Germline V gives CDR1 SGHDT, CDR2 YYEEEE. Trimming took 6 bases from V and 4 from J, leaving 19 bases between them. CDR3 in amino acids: CASNTYGGGTTGELFF. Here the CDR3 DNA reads TGTGCCAGCAACACCTATGGGGGGGGCACCACCGGGGAGCTGTTTTTT.

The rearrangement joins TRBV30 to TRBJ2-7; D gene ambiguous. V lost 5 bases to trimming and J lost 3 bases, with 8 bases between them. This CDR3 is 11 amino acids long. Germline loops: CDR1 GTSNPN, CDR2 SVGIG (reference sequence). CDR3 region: CAWGRNYEQYF. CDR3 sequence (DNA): TGTGCCTGGGGACGAAACTACGAGCAGTACTTC.

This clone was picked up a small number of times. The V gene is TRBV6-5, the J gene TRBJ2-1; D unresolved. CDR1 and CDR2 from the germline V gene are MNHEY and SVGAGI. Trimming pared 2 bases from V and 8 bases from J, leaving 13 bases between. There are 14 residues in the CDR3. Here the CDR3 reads CASSYGGDRYEQFF. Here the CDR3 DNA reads TGTGCCAGCAGTTACGGTGGGGATAGGTATGAGCAGTTCTTC.

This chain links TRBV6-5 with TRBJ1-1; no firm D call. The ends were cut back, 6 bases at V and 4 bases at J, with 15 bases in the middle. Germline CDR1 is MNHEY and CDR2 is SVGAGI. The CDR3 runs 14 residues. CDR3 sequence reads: CASRARLGVTEAFF. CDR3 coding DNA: TGTGCCAGCAGAGCCCGACTTGGCGTCACTGAAGCTTTCTTT.